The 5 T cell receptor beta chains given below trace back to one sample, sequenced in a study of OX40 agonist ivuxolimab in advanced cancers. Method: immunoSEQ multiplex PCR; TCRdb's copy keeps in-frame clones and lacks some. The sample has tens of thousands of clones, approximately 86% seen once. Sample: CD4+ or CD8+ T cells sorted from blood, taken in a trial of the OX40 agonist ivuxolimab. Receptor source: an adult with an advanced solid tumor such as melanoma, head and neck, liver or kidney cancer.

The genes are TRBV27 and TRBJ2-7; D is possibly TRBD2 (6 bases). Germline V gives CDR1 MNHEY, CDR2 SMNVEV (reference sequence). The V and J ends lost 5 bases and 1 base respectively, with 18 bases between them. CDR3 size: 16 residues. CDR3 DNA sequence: TGTGCCAGCAGTCCATGGGCGGGACGGAAGTCCTACGAGCAGTACTTC. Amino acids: CASSPWAGRKSYEQYF.

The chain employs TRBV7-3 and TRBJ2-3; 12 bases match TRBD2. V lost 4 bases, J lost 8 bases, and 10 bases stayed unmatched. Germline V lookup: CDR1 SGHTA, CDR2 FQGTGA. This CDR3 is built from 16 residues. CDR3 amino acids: CASSSTGTSGSGTQYF. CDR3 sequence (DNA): TGTGCCAGCAGCTCAACCGGGACTAGCGGGTCGGGTACGCAGTATTTT.

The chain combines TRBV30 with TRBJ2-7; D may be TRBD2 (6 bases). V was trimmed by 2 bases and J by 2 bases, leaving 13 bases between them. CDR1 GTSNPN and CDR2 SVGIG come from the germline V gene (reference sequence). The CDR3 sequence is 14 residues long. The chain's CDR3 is CAWSFGGPPYEQYF. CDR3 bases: TGTGCCTGGAGTTTTGGAGGGCCTCCCTACGAGCAGTACTTC. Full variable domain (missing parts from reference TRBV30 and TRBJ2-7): SQTIHQWPATLVQPVGSPLSLECTVEGTSNPNLYWYRQAAGRGLQLLFYSVGIGQISSEVPQNLSASRPQDRQFILSSKKLLLSDSGFYLCAWSFGGPPYEQYFGPGTRLTVT.

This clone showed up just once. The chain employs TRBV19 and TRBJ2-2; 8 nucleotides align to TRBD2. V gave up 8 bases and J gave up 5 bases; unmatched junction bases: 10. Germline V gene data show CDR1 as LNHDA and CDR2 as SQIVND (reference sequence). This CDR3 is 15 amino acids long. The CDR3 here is CASQSGSAGTGELFF. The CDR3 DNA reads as TGTGCCAGTCAGAGCGGGAGCGCGGGGACCGGGGAGCTGTTTTTT.

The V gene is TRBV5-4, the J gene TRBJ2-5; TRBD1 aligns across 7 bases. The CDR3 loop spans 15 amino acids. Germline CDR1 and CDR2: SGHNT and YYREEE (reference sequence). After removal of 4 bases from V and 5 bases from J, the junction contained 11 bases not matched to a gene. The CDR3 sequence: CASSKTQGEWETQYF. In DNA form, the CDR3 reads TGTGCCAGCAGCAAAACCCAGGGGGAATGGGAGACCCAGTACTTC.